These 8 T cell receptor beta chains were sequenced from one sample in a study of cytomegalovirus exposure and HLA in healthy donors. PCR employed 60 Vbeta and 13 Jbeta primers. Here immunoSEQ multiplex PCR was the method, and the copy in TCRdb shows in-frame clones only, minus some. The data contain 310,000 or so clones, about 90% of them singletons. Sample: PBMCs. These TCRs come from a woman aged 18-29 years in good health and CMV-seronegative.

The CDR3 nucleotides are TGTGCCATCTGTATCGCGGCGGATCAGCCCCAGCATTTT. Amino acid sequence: CAICIAADQPQHF. The chain uses TRBV10-3 and TRBJ1-5; D unresolved. Germline loops: CDR1 ENHRY, CDR2 SYGVKD. V lost 8 bases to trimming and J lost 5 bases, with 13 bases between them. The CDR3 loop spans 13 amino acids.

The count of this clone is one. This chain links TRBV14 with TRBJ1-4, with a tentative D call TRBD1 (5 bases). Germline CDR1 and CDR2: SGHDN and FVKESK. Trimming removed 8 bases from V and 7 bases from J, with 14 bases in between. This CDR3 comprises 13 residues. CDR3 sequence: CASGAAESEKLFF. In DNA form, the CDR3 reads TGTGCCAGCGGGGCAGCAGAGAGTGAAAAACTGTTTTTT.

The chain is built from TRBV19 and TRBJ2-1; a weak D match, TRBD1 (6 bases). The CDR3 covers 19 residues. Germline V gene data show CDR1 as LNHDA and CDR2 as SQIVND (reference sequence). V lost 5 bases, J lost 8 bases, and 31 bases lay in between. CDR3 residues: CASSLKGARALTGIHEQFF. As DNA, the CDR3 is TGTGCCAGTAGTTTAAAGGGTGCGCGAGCCTTGACAGGCATCCATGAGCAGTTCTTC.

V is TRBV2 and J is TRBJ2-7, with 7 bases identical to TRBD1. The CDR3 totals 13 residues. Losses at the gene ends were 6 bases for V and 4 bases for J; bases not matched to a gene: 6. In germline, CDR1 is SNHLY, CDR2 FYNNEI. The CDR3 protein is CASRTGWQYEQYF. CDR3 sequence (DNA): TGTGCCAGCAGGACAGGGTGGCAATACGAGCAGTACTTC.

The rearrangement links TRBV18 to TRBJ2-5; 9 bases match TRBD2. TRBJ2-7 explains the end of the DNA better; the J call may be wrong. Germline CDR1 reads KGHSH; CDR2 reads LQKENI. The CDR3 sequence is 14 residues long. Here the CDR3 reads CASSLRTSEYEQYF. The CDR3 DNA reads TGTGCCAGCTCACTCCGGACTAGCGAGTACGAGCAGTACTTC.

The rearrangement links TRBV6-5 to TRBJ2-5; possibly TRBD1 for D (5 bases). Germline values: CDR1 MNHEY, CDR2 SVGAGI. The CDR3 has 13 residues. V was shortened by 2 bases and J by 5 bases, with 9 bases between the two germline ends. CDR3: CASSYQGGETQYF. CDR3 DNA sequence: TGTGCCAGCAGTTACCAGGGTGGGGAGACCCAGTACTTC.

The V gene is TRBV5-1, the J gene TRBJ2-7; D remains ambiguous. Trimming removed 0 bases at V and 5 bases at J, with 9 bases between. The germline V gene has CDR1 SGHRS and CDR2 YFSETQ. This CDR3 contains 13 residues. For the CDR3, the DNA is TGCGCCAGCAGCTTGGGTTTGGGCAACGAGCAGTACTTC. Protein sequence: CASSLGLGNEQYF.

The genes are TRBV4-1 and TRBJ2-1; 9 bases match TRBD2. The CDR3 sequence is 17 residues long. Unmatched junction bases numbered 15, after V lost 3 bases and J lost 9 bases. The germline V gene encodes CDR1 MGHRA and CDR2 YSYEKL. The CDR3 bases are TGCGCCAGCAGCCAGGAGTACGCAAGCGGGGGGAGAGGTGAGCAGTTCTTC. This gives the protein CASSQEYASGGRGEQFF.